This TCR beta chain was captured by sequencing in a study of blood T cells in healthy people across ages. Study observations and caveats: Higher diversity, along with more naive CD4+ cells, distinguished long-lived donors from aged donors. Using unsorted PBMCs precluded a conclusive naive versus antigen-experienced comparison.

Germline V CDR1 and CDR2: SQVTM, ANQGSEA. The CDR3 sequence is 15 residues long. V shed 0 bases and J shed 3 bases, with 14 bases lying between them. Primed by a sample-barcoded 5' primer and a J-beta primer mix, a second PCR proceeded for about 6 to 12 cycles. Samples each returned at least 2.5 million CDR3-containing paired-end reads. MiXCR, applied by TCRdb to the 5' RACE reads, yields one record per CDR3 protein. The data hold fewer than 2,000,000 distinct CDR3 sequences, with around 42% observed a single time. This clonotype occurred a few times. The antigen is unknown. Sequences were obtained from blood. The chain recombines TRBV29-1 with TRBJ1-2; TRBD1 is a possible D gene (6 bases). The TCR comes from a human donor in good health. Here the CDR3 reads CSVEDSQGYDYGYTF. CDR3 DNA sequence: TGCAGCGTTGAAGATTCACAGGGTTATGACTATGGCTACACCTTC.